This T cell receptor beta chain is drawn from a study of cytomegalovirus exposure and HLA in healthy donors. PCR employed 60 Vbeta and 13 Jbeta primers. Assay used: immunoSEQ multiplex PCR; TCRdb lists only in-frame clones, some missing. The sample yields tens of thousands of clones, about 76% seen once. Germline V gene lookup returns CDR1 GTSNPN and CDR2 SVGIG (reference sequence). The CDR3 loop spans 15 amino acids. With 3 bases clipped from V and 8 bases from J, the junction kept 9 bases outside the gene matches. This receptor was obtained from a male donor in good health and CMV-seropositive. Sequencing was performed on PBMCs. The chain uses TRBV30 and TRBJ2-1; 11 positions match TRBD2. The CDR3, as DNA: TGTGCCTGGAGACCTGGGACTAGCGGTGGCTATGAGCAGTTCTTC. As protein: CAWRPGTSGGYEQFF.